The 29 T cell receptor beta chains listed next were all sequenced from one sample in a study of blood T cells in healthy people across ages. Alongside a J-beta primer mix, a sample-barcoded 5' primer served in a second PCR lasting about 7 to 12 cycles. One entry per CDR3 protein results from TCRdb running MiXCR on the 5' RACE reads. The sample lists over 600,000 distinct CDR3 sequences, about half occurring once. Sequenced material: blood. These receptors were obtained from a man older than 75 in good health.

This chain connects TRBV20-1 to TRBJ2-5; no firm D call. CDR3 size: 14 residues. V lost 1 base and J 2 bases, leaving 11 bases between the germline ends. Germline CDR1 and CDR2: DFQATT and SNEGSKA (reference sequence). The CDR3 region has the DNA TGCAGTGCTAGAGTGGAGTACAGACAAGAGACCCAGTACTTC. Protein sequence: CSARVEYRQETQYF.

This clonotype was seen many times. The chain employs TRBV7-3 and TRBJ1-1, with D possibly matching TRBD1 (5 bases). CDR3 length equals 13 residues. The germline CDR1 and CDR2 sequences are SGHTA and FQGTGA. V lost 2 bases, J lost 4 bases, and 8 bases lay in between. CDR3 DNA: TGTGCCAGCAGCTTAGGGGGTAGCACTGAAGCTTTCTTT. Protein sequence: CASSLGGSTEAFF.

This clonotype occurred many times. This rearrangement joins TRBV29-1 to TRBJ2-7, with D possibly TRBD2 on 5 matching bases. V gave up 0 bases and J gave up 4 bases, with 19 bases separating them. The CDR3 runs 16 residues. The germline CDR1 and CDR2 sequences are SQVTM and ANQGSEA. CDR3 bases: TGCAGCGTTGAAGATCAAGGAGGACGGGGAAGGTACGAGCAGTACTTC. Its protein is CSVEDQGGRGRYEQYF.

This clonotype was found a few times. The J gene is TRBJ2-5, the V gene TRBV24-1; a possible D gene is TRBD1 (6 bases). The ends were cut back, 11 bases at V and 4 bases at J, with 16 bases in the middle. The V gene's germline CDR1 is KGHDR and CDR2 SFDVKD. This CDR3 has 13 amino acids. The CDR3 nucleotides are TGTGCCATCAAACAGGGTACCGGAGAGACCCAGTACTTC. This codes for CAIKQGTGETQYF.

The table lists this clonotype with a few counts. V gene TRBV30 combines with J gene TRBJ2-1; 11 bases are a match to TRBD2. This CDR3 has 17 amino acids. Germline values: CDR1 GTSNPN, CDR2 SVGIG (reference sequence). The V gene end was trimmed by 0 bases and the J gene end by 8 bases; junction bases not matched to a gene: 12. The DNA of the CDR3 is TGTGCCTGGAGTGTCGGATTAGCGGGAGGGCCTTATGATGAGCAGTTCTTC. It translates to CAWSVGLAGGPYDEQFF. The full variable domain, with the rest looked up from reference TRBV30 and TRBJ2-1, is SQTIHQWPATLVQPVGSPLSLECTVEGTSNPNLYWYRQAAGRGLQLLFYSVGIGQISSEVPQNLSASRPQDRQFILSSKKLLLSDSGFYLCAWSVGLAGGPYDEQFFGPGTRLTVL.

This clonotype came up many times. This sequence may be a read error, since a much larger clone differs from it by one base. The CDR3 region is CAISDNPYNEQYF. The CDR3 DNA reads as TGTGCCATCAGTGATAACCCCTACAATGAGCAGTACTTC. The chain links TRBV10-3 to TRBJ2-1; D uncertain. The assigned J gene may be wrong: the sequence end matches TRBJ2-7 better. The germline V gene has CDR1 ENHRY and CDR2 SYGVKD. This CDR3 has 13 amino acids.

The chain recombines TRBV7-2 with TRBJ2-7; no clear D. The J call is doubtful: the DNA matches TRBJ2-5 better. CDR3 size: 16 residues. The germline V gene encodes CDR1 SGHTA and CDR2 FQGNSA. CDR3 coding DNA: TGTGCCAGCAGCTTAGTAGGGCCAGGCGCTCGGCAGACCCAGTACTTC. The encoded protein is CASSLVGPGARQTQYF.

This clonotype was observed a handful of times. Here the CDR3 reads CASTLNQPQHF. The CDR3 coding sequence is TGTGCCAGCACCTTGAATCAGCCCCAGCATTTT. The chain has TRBV6-6 and TRBJ1-5; D not resolved. The germline V gene has CDR1 MNHNY and CDR2 SVGAGI (reference sequence). V shed 7 bases and J shed 4 bases, with 5 bases lying between them. The CDR3 is 11 amino acids.

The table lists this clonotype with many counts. Here the CDR3 reads CASSLTQAGTQYF. The DNA for the CDR3 is TGTGCCAGCAGCTTAACTCAGGCGGGGACCCAGTACTTC. The chain is built from TRBV11-2 and TRBJ2-5, with a possible D match to TRBD2 (5 bases). Germline CDR1 SGHAT, CDR2 FQNNGV. This CDR3 comprises 13 residues. Trimming took off 2 bases at V and 7 bases at J, with 11 bases between the two ends.

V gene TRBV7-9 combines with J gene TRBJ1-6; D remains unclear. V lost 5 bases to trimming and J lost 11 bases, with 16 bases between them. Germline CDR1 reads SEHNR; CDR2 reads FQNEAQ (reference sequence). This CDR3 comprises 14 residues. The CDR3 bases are TGTGCCAGCAGCGACGACGGGAAGAACCCACCCCTCCACTTT. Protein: CASSDDGKNPPLHF.

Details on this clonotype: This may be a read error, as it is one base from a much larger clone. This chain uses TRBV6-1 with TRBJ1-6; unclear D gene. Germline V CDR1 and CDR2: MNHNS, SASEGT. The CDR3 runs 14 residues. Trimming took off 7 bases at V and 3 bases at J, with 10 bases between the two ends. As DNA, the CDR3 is TGTGCCAGCATCATGGACGGCTATAATTCACCCCTCCACTTT. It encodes CASIMDGYNSPLHF.

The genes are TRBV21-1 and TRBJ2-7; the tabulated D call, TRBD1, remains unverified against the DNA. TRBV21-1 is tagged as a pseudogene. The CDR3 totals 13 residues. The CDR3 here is CASCWRGPYEQYF. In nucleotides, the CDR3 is TGTGCCAGCTGTTGGCGGGGGCCCTACGAGCAGTACTTC.

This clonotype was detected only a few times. In nucleotides, the CDR3 is TGTGCCAGCAGCCCTACTAGCGGTCTAGAGGTGGATACGCAGTATTTT. Translating gives CASSPTSGLEVDTQYF. The chain joins TRBV7-9 to TRBJ2-3; TRBD2 matches 8 bases. This CDR3 spans 16 amino acids. The germline gives CDR1 SEHNR, CDR2 FQNEAQ (reference sequence). V shed 5 bases, J shed 6 bases, and the junction held 13 bases outside the gene matches.

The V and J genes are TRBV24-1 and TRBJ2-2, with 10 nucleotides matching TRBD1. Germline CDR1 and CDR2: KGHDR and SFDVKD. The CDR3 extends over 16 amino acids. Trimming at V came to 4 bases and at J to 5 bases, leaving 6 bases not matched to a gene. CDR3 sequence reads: CATSDQGQGRTGELFF. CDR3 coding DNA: TGTGCCACCAGTGACCAGGGACAGGGGAGGACCGGGGAGCTGTTTTTT.

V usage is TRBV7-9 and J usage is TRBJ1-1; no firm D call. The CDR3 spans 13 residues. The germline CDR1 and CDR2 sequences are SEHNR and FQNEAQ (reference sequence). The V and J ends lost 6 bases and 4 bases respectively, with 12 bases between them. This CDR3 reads CASRPDRGTEAFF. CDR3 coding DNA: TGTGCCAGCAGGCCGGATCGCGGCACTGAAGCTTTCTTT. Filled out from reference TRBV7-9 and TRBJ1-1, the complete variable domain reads DTGVSQNPRHKITKRGQNVTFRCDPISEHNRLYWYRQTLGQGPEFLTYFQNEAQLEKSRLLSDRFSAERPKGSFSTLEIQRTEQGDSAMYLCASRPDRGTEAFFGQGTRLTVV.

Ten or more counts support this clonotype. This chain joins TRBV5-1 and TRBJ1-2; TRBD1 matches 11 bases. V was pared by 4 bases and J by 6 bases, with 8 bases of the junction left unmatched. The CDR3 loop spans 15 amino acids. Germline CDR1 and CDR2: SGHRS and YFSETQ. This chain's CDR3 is CASSPGQGAENGYTF. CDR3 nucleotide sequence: TGCGCCAGCAGCCCAGGACAGGGGGCGGAGAATGGCTACACCTTC.

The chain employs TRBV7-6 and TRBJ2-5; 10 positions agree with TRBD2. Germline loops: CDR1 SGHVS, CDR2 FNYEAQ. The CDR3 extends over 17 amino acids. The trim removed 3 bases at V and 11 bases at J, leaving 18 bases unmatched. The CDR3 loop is CASSLSVASGSKNEQYF. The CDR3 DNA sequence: TGTGCCAGCAGCTTGTCCGTGGCTAGCGGGAGTAAGAATGAGCAGTACTTC.

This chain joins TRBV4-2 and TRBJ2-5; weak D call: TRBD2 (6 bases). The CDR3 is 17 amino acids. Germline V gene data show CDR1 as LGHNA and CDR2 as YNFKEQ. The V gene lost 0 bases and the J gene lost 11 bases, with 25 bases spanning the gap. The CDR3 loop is CASSQDGGAEGYNEQYF. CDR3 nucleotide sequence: TGTGCCAGCAGCCAAGATGGAGGGGCTGAGGGCTACAATGAGCAGTACTTC.

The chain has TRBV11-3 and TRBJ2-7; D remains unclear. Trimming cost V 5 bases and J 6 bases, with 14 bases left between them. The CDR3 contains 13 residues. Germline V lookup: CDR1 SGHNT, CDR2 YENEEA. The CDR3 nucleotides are TGTGCCAGCAGCCGCCTAGAACCCGGCGAGCAGTACTTC. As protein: CASSRLEPGEQYF.

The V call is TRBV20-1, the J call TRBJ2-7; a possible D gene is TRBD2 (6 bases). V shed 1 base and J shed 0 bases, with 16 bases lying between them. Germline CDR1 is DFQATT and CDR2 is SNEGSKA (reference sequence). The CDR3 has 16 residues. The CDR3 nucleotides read TGCAGTGCTAGAGGGGGACTCCGCCGGAGCTCCTACGAGCAGTACTTC. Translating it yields CSARGGLRRSSYEQYF.

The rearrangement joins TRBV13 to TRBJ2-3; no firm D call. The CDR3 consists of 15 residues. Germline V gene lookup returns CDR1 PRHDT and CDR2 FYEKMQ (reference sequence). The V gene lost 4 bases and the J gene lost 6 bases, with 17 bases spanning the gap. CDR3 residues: CASSSDSFQSDTQYF. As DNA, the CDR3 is TGTGCCAGCAGCTCCGACTCCTTCCAATCCGATACGCAGTATTTT.

The CDR3 protein is CASRLAGLTGELFF. The DNA for the CDR3 is TGTGCCAGCCGACTAGCGGGACTAACCGGGGAGCTGTTTTTT. V is TRBV11-2 and J is TRBJ2-2, with 11 bases identical to TRBD2. The length of the CDR3 is 14 residues. Germline V gene lookup returns CDR1 SGHAT and CDR2 FQNNGV. Losses at the gene ends were 8 bases for V and 5 bases for J; bases not matched to a gene: 4.

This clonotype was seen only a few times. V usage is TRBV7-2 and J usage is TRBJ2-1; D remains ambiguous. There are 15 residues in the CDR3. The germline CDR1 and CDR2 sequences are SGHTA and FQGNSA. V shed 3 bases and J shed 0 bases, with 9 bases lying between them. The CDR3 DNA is TGTGCCAGCAGCTTTATCCCCAGCTCCTACAATGAGCAGTTCTTC. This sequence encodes CASSFIPSSYNEQFF.

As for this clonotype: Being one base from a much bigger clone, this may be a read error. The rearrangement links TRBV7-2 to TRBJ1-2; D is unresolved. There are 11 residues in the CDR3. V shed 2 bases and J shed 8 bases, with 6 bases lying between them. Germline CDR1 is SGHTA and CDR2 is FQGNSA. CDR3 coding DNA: TGTGCCAGCAGCTTATACGGCGGCTACACCTTC. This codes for CASSLYGGYTF.

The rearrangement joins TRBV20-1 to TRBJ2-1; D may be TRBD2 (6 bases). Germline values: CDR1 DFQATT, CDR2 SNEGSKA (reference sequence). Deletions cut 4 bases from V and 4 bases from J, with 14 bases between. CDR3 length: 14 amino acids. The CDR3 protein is CSANIGGAYNEQFF. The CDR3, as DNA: TGCAGTGCTAATATAGGAGGGGCATACAATGAGCAGTTCTTC.

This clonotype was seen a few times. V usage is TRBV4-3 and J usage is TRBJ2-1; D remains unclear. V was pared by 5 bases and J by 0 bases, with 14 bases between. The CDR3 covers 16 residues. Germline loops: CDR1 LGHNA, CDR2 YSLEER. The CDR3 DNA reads TGCGCCAGCAGCTATCGGGTTCTGGGCTCCTACAATGAGCAGTTCTTC. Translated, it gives CASSYRVLGSYNEQFF.

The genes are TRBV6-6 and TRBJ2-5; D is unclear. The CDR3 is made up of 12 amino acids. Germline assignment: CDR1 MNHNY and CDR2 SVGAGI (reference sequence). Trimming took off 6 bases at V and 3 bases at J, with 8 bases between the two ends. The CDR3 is CASRVNEETQYF. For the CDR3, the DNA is TGTGCCAGCAGGGTAAACGAAGAGACCCAGTACTTC.

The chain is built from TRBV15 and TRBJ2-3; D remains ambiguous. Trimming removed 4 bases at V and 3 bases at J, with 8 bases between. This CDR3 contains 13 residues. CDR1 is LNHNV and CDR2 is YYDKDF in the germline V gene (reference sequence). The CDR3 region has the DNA TGTGCCACCAGCACCTTAAGAACAGATACGCAGTATTTT. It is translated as CATSTLRTDTQYF.

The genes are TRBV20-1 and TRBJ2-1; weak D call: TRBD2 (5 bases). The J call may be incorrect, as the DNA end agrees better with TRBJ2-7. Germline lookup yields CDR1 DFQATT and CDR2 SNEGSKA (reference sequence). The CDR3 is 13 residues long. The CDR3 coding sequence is TGCAGTGCTAGTAGCGACTCCTACAATGAGCAGTACTTC. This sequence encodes CSASSDSYNEQYF.